A selection of T cell receptor beta chains follows, all from one sample in a study of cytomegalovirus exposure and HLA in healthy donors. Clones were sequenced by immunoSEQ multiplex PCR, and TCRdb holds only the in-frame ones, with some missing. The top ten clones hold 3% to 3.5% of a sample with 150,000 to 200,000 clones, roughly 80% of them seen once. Material for sequencing was PBMCs. The receptors here all came from a woman aged 35 to 49 in good health and CMV-seronegative. Both conserved end residues are part of each CDR3. Fields, in order: CDR3 protein, CDR3 length, V gene.

CASRRQTTDTQYF	13	TRBV2
CASSLDRYGYTF	12	TRBV5-1
CASREEIMNTEAFF	14	TRBV5-4
CASSETGGYGYTF	13	TRBV10-1
CASSQDGRGAPIDTQYF	17	TRBV4-1
CSVLLPPTDSSYNSPLHF	18	TRBV29-1
CASGVTSGQETQYF	14	TRBV18
CSSRLYRDTQYF	12	TRBV7-9
CASSLLGTGLGGTEAFF	17	TRBV5-5
CASSPRWTSGGRGDEQFF	18	TRBV18
CASRGPGRGSYNEQFF	16	TRBV2
CASSVLQGAGTEAFF	15	TRBV9
CASSYSLTAYSPLHF	15	TRBV6-6
CASSPRSSTNYGYTF	15	TRBV18
CASSESTGTGVHNEKLFF	18	TRBV10-1
CASSSGTSGGAVDTQYF	17	TRBV5-8
CASSPKGLAGWETQYF	16	TRBV7-3
CASSWSPGGNTGELFF	16	TRBV5-1
CASSPYQGKGYEQYF	15	TRBV7-9
CASSPGQGTEKLFF	14	TRBV18
CASRRHTGQPQHF	13	TRBV21-1
CASSQERAIPSADTQYF	17	TRBV4-1
CASSENTYNEQFF	13	TRBV2
CSVGGGETQYF	11	TRBV20-1
CASSFTKISQGAEETQYF	18	TRBV5-1
CASSFSDNSPLHF	13	TRBV7-9
CASSPTGSVNNEQFF	15	TRBV5-1
CASSLSTYEQYF	12	TRBV28
CASSLRSGTGFQETQYF	17	TRBV5-1
CASSLGQGGQPQHF	14	TRBV5-1
CASSPGGAYYGYTF	14	TRBV18
CASSLGSGTGPYEQYF	16	TRBV7-3
CASSPMGTSTDTQYF	15	TRBV4-1
CASSANWGQGGYTF	14	TRBV6-5
CASSLVWSSGGDEQYF	16	TRBV7-2
CASSPHWDRGADTQYF	16	TRBV27
CASSPLRAASSGANVLTF	18	TRBV18
CASSILAGVPYNEQFF	16	TRBV19
CASDWGHNVATEAFF	15	TRBV28
CASSKGQGVSGNTIYF	16	TRBV5-1
CASSRTSGGAYNEQFF	16	TRBV7-2
CASTRQNNYGYTF	13	TRBV7-9
CASSLAGRGPTGELFF	16	TRBV7-6
CASSFQNRDSYEQYF	15	TRBV5-1
CASREGQRDSPLHF	14	TRBV7-3
CASSIDRWTVNTGELFF	17	TRBV19